A single sample gave rise to the 15 T cell receptor beta chains below, sequenced in a study of CD8 T cells in Susac syndrome. A quantity of about 0.5 to 1 ug RNA underwent reverse transcription using random hexamers. TCRdb used MiXCR to reprocess the immunoSEQ multiplex PCR reads, holding one entry per CDR3 protein. The data show about 150,000 distinct CDR3 sequences, approximately 93% seen once. The material sequenced was CD4+ T cells from PBMCs. The receptor source for this set is a human donor in good health.

The CDR3 DNA reads as TGTGCCAGCAGTGAAGTAGGATCGGGAACTGAAGCTTTCTTT. Protein: CASSEVGSGTEAFF. V usage is TRBV6-1 and J usage is TRBJ1-1; D unresolved. Germline V lookup: CDR1 MNHNS, CDR2 SASEGT. Trimming stripped 1 base from V and 5 bases from J, with 11 bases between. The CDR3 covers 14 residues.

This chain joins TRBV11-2 and TRBJ2-7, with TRBD2 identical over 8 bases. CDR3 length: 13 amino acids. Losses at the gene ends were 3 bases for V and 5 bases for J; bases not matched to a gene: 3. Germline V gene data show CDR1 as SGHAT and CDR2 as FQNNGV. The CDR3 here is CASSFPTSDEQYF. CDR3 in DNA: TGTGCCAGCAGCTTCCCGACTAGCGACGAGCAGTACTTC.

This chain joins TRBV20-1 and TRBJ2-3; possible D gene TRBD2, 5 bases. The V end was cut by 5 bases, the J end by 1 base, with 7 bases between. CDR3 length: 12 residues. CDR1 and CDR2 (germline): DFQATT, SNEGSKA (reference sequence). Here the CDR3 reads CSADGGTDTQYF. The CDR3 DNA reads TGCAGTGCTGACGGGGGCACAGATACGCAGTATTTT.

The chain recombines TRBV15 with TRBJ2-7; the D is unclear. This CDR3 region has 12 residues. The germline gives CDR1 LNHNV, CDR2 YYDKDF (reference sequence). With 3 bases removed from V and 6 bases from J, the gap between germline ends came to 9 bases. CDR3 loop: CATSSLGREQYF. CDR3 coding DNA: TGTGCCACCAGCAGCCTCGGACGCGAGCAGTACTTC.

J is TRBJ1-1 and V is TRBV12-3 or TRBV12-4; TRBD1 might be the D (6 bases). The CDR3 sequence is 13 residues long. The V and J ends lost 7 bases and 5 bases respectively, with 14 bases between them. CDR3 sequence: CASTKTRGTEAFF. The CDR3 nucleotides are TGTGCCAGCACCAAGACGAGGGGGACTGAAGCTTTCTTT.

The gene calls are TRBV27 and TRBJ2-7; 7 nucleotides agree with TRBD1. V was clipped by 5 bases and J by 6 bases; unmatched bases: 10. CDR1 and CDR2 from the germline V gene are MNHEY and SMNVEV (reference sequence). The CDR3 covers 14 residues. The DNA of the CDR3 is TGTGCCAGCAGTCTGGACAGGTCGCGCGGCGAGCAGTACTTC. This codes for CASSLDRSRGEQYF.

CDR3 sequence reads: CASSPAGARYEQYF. Written as DNA, the CDR3 is TGTGCCAGCAGCCCAGCGGGAGCAAGGTACGAGCAGTACTTC. The genes are TRBV7-6 and TRBJ2-7; 8 nucleotides agree with TRBD2. The CDR3 has 14 amino acids. Germline V lookup: CDR1 SGHVS, CDR2 FNYEAQ. Losses at the gene ends were 5 bases for V and 4 bases for J; bases not matched to a gene: 7.

The CDR3: CASSFSGRPWDTGELFF. As DNA, the CDR3 is TGCGCCAGCAGCTTTTCTGGACGGCCTTGGGACACCGGGGAGCTGTTTTTT. This chain uses TRBV5-1 with TRBJ2-2; D gene uncertain. Germline V CDR1 and CDR2: SGHRS, YFSETQ. The CDR3 runs to 17 residues. Trimming pared 2 bases from V and 3 bases from J, leaving 17 bases between.

The V call is TRBV10-2, the J call TRBJ2-3; D is possibly TRBD2 (6 bases). Trimming removed 1 base at V and 3 bases at J, with 8 bases between. Germline CDR1 is WSHSY and CDR2 is SAAADI. This CDR3 spans 14 amino acids. CDR3 loop: CASSELGTTDTQYF. DNA for the CDR3: TGCGCCAGCAGTGAGTTAGGGACTACAGATACGCAGTATTTT.

The chain joins TRBV6-6 to TRBJ2-5, with TRBD1 identical over 9 bases. V dropped 7 bases and J dropped 5; count of bases not matched to a gene: 8. Germline CDR1 MNHNY, CDR2 SVGAGI (reference sequence). The CDR3 is made up of 14 amino acids. In nucleotides, the CDR3 is TGTGCCAGCACCTACAGGGGGCGCGACGAGACCCAGTACTTC. Amino acids: CASTYRGRDETQYF.

The V call is TRBV11-2, the J call TRBJ2-6; 15 bases are shared with TRBD2. The CDR3 is made up of 23 amino acids. CDR1 is SGHAT and CDR2 is FQNNGV in the germline V gene. V was pared by 0 bases and J by 0 bases, with 12 bases of the junction left unmatched. The CDR3 coding sequence is TGTGCCAGCAGCTTAGATGAACGGGGACTAGCGGGAGGTAAACGCTCTGGGGCCAACGTCCTGACTTTC. This sequence encodes CASSLDERGLAGGKRSGANVLTF.

This clonotype was counted a few times. This sequence joins TRBV11-2 and TRBJ2-3, with D uncertain. The CDR3 consists of 13 residues. V lost 3 bases and J 1 base, leaving 5 bases between the germline ends. From germline, CDR1 is SGHAT and CDR2 FQNNGV. The CDR3 sequence is CASSLERTDTQYF. CDR3 nucleotides: TGTGCCAGCAGCTTGGAACGCACAGATACGCAGTATTTT.

The chain joins TRBV2 to TRBJ1-1; possible D gene TRBD1, 6 bases. The CDR3 consists of 15 residues. V lost 3 bases and J 0 bases, leaving 11 bases between the germline ends. Germline CDR1 and CDR2: SNHLY and FYNNEI. CDR3 sequence reads: CASSDPGQMNTEAFF. The CDR3 bases are TGTGCCAGCAGTGACCCAGGACAGATGAACACTGAAGCTTTCTTT.

The rearrangement links TRBV20-1 to TRBJ1-2, with D possibly TRBD1 on 6 matching bases. The V and J ends lost 1 base and 3 bases respectively, with 36 bases between them. Germline V gene data show CDR1 as DFQATT and CDR2 as SNEGSKA (reference sequence). The CDR3 contains 22 residues. In DNA, the CDR3 is TGCAGTGCTAGAGGAGGTATCGCCGGACTAAAACAGGGTCCGACTGAGGACTATGGCTACACCTTC. Residues: CSARGGIAGLKQGPTEDYGYTF.

This chain uses TRBV3-1 with TRBJ2-7; D is uncertain. Trimming removed 1 base from V and 2 bases from J, with 9 bases in between. Looked up from germline, CDR1 is LGHDT and CDR2 is YNNKEL (reference sequence). This CDR3 region has 14 residues. In DNA, the CDR3 is TGTGCCAGCAGCCAAGTTAACGGAGCCTACGAGCAGTACTTC. It codes for CASSQVNGAYEQYF.